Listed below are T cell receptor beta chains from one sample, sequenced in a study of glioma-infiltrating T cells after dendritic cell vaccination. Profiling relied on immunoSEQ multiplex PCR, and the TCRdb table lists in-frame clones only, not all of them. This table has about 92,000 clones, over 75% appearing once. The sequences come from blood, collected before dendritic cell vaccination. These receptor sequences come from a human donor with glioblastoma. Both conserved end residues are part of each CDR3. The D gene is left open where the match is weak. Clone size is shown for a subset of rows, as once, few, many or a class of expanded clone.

CAWSGGGPSYNEQFF TGTGCCTGGAGCGGAGGAGGGCCCTCCTACAATGAGCAGTTCTTC TRBJ2-1 15 . . TRBV30
CASSATQGARDTQYF TGTGCCAGCAGCGCAACACAGGGGGCGAGGGATACGCAGTATTTT TRBJ2-3 15 . TRBD1 TRBV9
CASSELRTGGETQYF TGTGCCAGCAGTGAATTGAGGACAGGGGGAGAGACCCAGTACTTC TRBJ2-5 15 . TRBD1 TRBV2
CASSFQGAYEQYF TGTGCCAGCAGCTTTCAGGGGGCCTACGAGCAGTACTTC TRBJ2-7 13 . TRBD1 TRBV5-4
CATSDWAEVSSYEQYF TGTGCCACCAGCGACTGGGCGGAGGTTAGCTCCTACGAGCAGTACTTC TRBJ2-7 16 . . TRBV15
CASGLPRGGHTDTQYF TGTGCTAGTGGTTTGCCTCGCGGGGGGCATACAGATACGCAGTATTTT TRBJ2-3 16 . TRBD2 TRBV12-5
CASSRGTVDTGELFF TGTGCCAGCAGCCGCGGGACAGTAGACACCGGGGAGCTGTTTTTT TRBJ2-2 15 . . TRBV28
CASSLGAPGSGNTIYF TGTGCCAGCAGCTTAGGGGCACCCGGCTCTGGAAACACCATATATTTT TRBJ1-3 16 . . TRBV7-2
CASSLDRGPNQPQHF TGCGCCAGCAGCTTGGACAGGGGGCCTAATCAGCCCCAGCATTTT TRBJ1-5 15 . TRBD1 TRBV5-1
CASYGNLGAQETQYF TGTGCCAGCTATGGTAACCTGGGAGCACAAGAGACCCAGTACTTC TRBJ2-5 15 . . TRBV2
CASSLSLGQALPKQYF TGTGCCAGCAGCTTATCGTTAGGACAGGCCCTCCCCAAGCAGTACTTC TRBJ2-7 16 once TRBD1 TRBV7-9
CASSQARSNTEAFF TGCGCCAGCAGCCAAGCCAGGTCGAACACTGAAGCTTTCTTT TRBJ1-1 14 . . TRBV4-1
CASSYGRGTNQPQHF TGTGCCAGCAGTTACGGACGGGGTACTAATCAGCCCCAGCATTTT TRBJ1-5 15 . . TRBV6-5
CASSLAGVHGYTF TGTGCCAGCAGCTTAGCAGGGGTCCATGGCTACACCTTC TRBJ1-2 13 . . TRBV7-6
CASSPDRGGMVNTEAFF TGTGCCAGCAGCCCAGACAGGGGGGGTATGGTTAACACTGAAGCTTTCTTT TRBJ1-1 17 . TRBD1 TRBV5-6
CASSQRGSTDTQYF TGTGCCAGTAGTCAGCGGGGGAGCACAGATACGCAGTATTTT TRBJ2-3 14 . TRBD2 TRBV19
CASSLDREIFGYTF TGTGCCAGCAGCTTGGATCGAGAAATATTTGGCTACACCTTC TRBJ1-2 14 . . TRBV5-8
CASSLESGVLWEQYF TGTGCCAGCAGCTTGGAATCAGGGGTCCTTTGGGAGCAGTACTTC TRBJ2-7 15 . . TRBV5-4
CALQGADGNTIYF TGTGCCTTACAGGGGGCGGACGGAAACACCATATATTTT TRBJ1-3 13 once TRBD1 TRBV30
CASSPDRGDEKLFF TGTGCCAGCAGCCCGGACAGGGGTGATGAAAAACTGTTTTTT TRBJ1-4 14 . TRBD1 TRBV4-2
CSVDTGYGYTF TGCAGCGTGGACACAGGGTATGGCTACACCTTC TRBJ1-2 11 . . TRBV29-1
CASSVQGAQETQYF TGTGCCAGCAGCGTCCAGGGGGCACAAGAGACCCAGTACTTC TRBJ2-5 14 once TRBD1 TRBV9
CASSGHSNTEAFF TGTGCCAGCAGCGGCCACTCGAACACTGAAGCTTTCTTT TRBJ1-1 13 . . TRBV9
CASSPTGPLNYGYTF TGTGCCAGCAGTCCGACAGGGCCCCTCAACTATGGCTACACCTTC TRBJ1-2 15 . TRBD1 TRBV6-5
CASSPGTEAFF TGTGCCAGCAGTCCCGGGACTGAAGCTTTCTTT TRBJ1-1 11 . . TRBV6-5
CASREGQGIGQPQHF TGTGCCAGCAGGGAAGGACAGGGAATAGGACAGCCCCAGCATTTT TRBJ1-5 15 . TRBD1 TRBV2
CASSPLGPTGNTEAFF TGTGCCAGCAGCCCCCTCGGTCCGACGGGGAACACTGAAGCTTTCTTT TRBJ1-1 16 . . TRBV27
CASSHRDRYQETQYF TGTGCCAGCAGCCACCGGGACAGATACCAAGAGACCCAGTACTTC TRBJ2-5 15 . TRBD1 TRBV7-9
CASSQGRLGAGNYNEQFF TGCGCCAGCAGCCAAGGCAGGTTAGGAGCGGGGAACTACAATGAGCAGTTCTTC TRBJ2-1 18 . TRBD2 TRBV4-3
CASAGGRSFDEQFF TGTGCCAGCGCGGGAGGGCGGAGTTTCGATGAGCAGTTCTTC TRBJ2-1 14 . TRBD2 TRBV28
CASSSWDSFQGRETQYF TGTGCCAGCAGCTCGTGGGATAGTTTTCAGGGTAGAGAGACCCAGTACTTC TRBJ2-5 17 . . TRBV7-9
CASKERGFGEQYF TGTGCCAGCAAGGAGCGGGGGTTCGGCGAGCAGTACTTC TRBJ2-7 13 . TRBD2 TRBV6-5
CASSIRQPREQYF TGTGCCAGCAGCATCCGACAGCCTCGGGAGCAGTACTTC TRBJ2-7 13 . . TRBV11-1
CASRPQGDTGELFF TGTGCCAGCAGACCTCAGGGGGACACCGGGGAGCTGTTTTTT TRBJ2-2 14 . TRBD1 TRBV2
CASSFGAGGVDTQYF TGTGCCAGCAGCTTCGGTGCGGGGGGGGTAGATACGCAGTATTTT TRBJ2-3 15 . TRBD2 TRBV5-4
CASSNQYGTSGSYEQYF TGTGCCAGCAGCAACCAGTACGGGACTAGCGGGTCCTACGAGCAGTACTTC TRBJ2-7 17 . TRBD2 TRBV7-9
CASSIDSYNEQFF TGCGCCAGCAGCATTGACAGCTACAATGAGCAGTTCTTC TRBJ2-1 13 few . TRBV5-1
CASSYFAPASYEQYF TGTGCCAGCAGTTACTTCGCCCCCGCCTCCTACGAGCAGTACTTC TRBJ2-7 15 . . TRBV2
CASSQDLINTIYF TGTGCCAGCAGCCAAGATTTAATTAACACCATATATTTT TRBJ1-3 13 . . TRBV4-2
CASSENYVNTEAFF TGTGCCAGCAGTGAGAACTACGTGAACACTGAAGCTTTCTTT TRBJ1-1 14 . . TRBV2
CASSPGLAGVSSYNEQFF TGTGCCAGTAGCCCGGGACTAGCGGGGGTTAGCTCCTACAATGAGCAGTTCTTC TRBJ2-1 18 . TRBD2 TRBV19